This entry is about one T cell receptor beta chain. What it binds is unknown. These data are taken from a study of post-analysis software for immune sequencing data. Study overall: Included courses were relapsing-remitting and secondary progressive multiple sclerosis; progressive-relapsing multiple sclerosis was also included.

Included in the TCR beta cDNA libraries were unique molecular identifiers. cDNA molecules numbering about 470,000 came from roughly 1.1 to 9.2 million T cells. TCRdb used MiXCR to reprocess the PCR reads, holding one entry per CDR3 protein. Found here are roughly 800,000 distinct CDR3 sequences, 46% of them singletons; the top ten hold over 4.5%. General study results and limits: Same-batch preparations were strongly co-clustered by F measure. Controls' normalized Chao1 diversity significantly exceeded that of multiple sclerosis patients.

The receptor was isolated from a girl under 18 with multiple sclerosis. The material sequenced was blood.

The chain's CDR3 is CATRVGQGYWDTEAFF. The CDR3 DNA reads as TGTGCCACTCGCGTCGGTCAGGGGTATTGGGACACTGAAGCTTTCTTT. The chain links TRBV7-9 to TRBJ1-1; a weak D match, TRBD1 (6 bases). Germline V gene sequence: CDR1 SEHNR, CDR2 FQNEAQ (reference sequence). Trimming removed 10 bases from V and 3 bases from J, with 24 bases in between. The CDR3 has 16 residues.